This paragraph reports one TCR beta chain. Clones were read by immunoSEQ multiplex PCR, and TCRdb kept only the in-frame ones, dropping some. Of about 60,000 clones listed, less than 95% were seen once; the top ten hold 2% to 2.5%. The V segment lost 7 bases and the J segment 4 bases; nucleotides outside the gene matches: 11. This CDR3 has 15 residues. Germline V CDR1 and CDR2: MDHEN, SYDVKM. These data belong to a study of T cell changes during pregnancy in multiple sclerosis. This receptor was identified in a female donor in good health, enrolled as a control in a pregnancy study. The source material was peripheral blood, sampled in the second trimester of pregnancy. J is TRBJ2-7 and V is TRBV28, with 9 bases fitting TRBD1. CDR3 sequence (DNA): TGTGCCAGCACCTCGGAGGACAGGGGTTCTTACGAGCAGTACTTC. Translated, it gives CASTSEDRGSYEQYF.